This T cell receptor (beta chain) was sequenced for a study of T cell repertoires in aging, cancer and after chemotherapy. Study overall: Donors were grouped into six age bands spanning 30 or younger through 70 or older. About 9.1 million TCR reads were in the whole dataset.

The CDR3 extends over 14 amino acids. Germline V CDR1 and CDR2: MRHNA, SNTAGT. Trimming shortened V by 0 bases and J by 2 bases, and 5 bases separated the two germline ends. Rearranged V-D-J TRB sequences were amplified with a mixed TRB-A/B primer pool. Each CDR3 protein is one row after TCRdb ran MiXCR on the multiplex PCR reads. The data show under 500 distinct CDR3 sequences, almost 35% seen once. TCR beta rearrangements were amplified from peripheral blood genomic DNA. Overall study findings and caveats: Loss of evenness, beyond lost richness, contributed to age-related TCR diversity decline in cancer patients. Untreated cancer patients had significantly lower blood TCR diversity than age-matched healthy donors.

Worth noting for this clonotype: Its antigen is undetermined.

The sequence was obtained from a human donor in good health. Sequencing was done on a sample of blood. V gene TRBV6-4 combines with J gene TRBJ1-5; tentative D call: TRBD1 (5 bases). The DNA of the CDR3 is TGTGCCAGCAGTGACTCACAGGGCAATCAGCCCCAGCATTTT. Its protein product is CASSDSQGNQPQHF.